The rows below give T cell receptor beta chains drawn from one sample of a study of blood T cells in healthy people across ages. TCRdb used MiXCR to reprocess the 5' RACE reads, holding one entry per CDR3 protein. The repertoire holds 1.5 million to 2 million distinct CDR3 sequences, with about 50% as singletons. Specimen: blood. The receptors were sampled from a middle-aged woman in good health. Each CDR3 is given with its conserved first and last residue. D genes are given only for firm matches. For some rows the clone size is stated as once, few or many, or as a class when expanded; others skip it.

v_call	clone_size	d_call	j_call	cdr3_aa	cdr3_nt
TRBV15	NA	NA	TRBJ2-7	CATSRDRGGAGEQYF	TGTGCCACCAGCAGAGATCGAGGGGGGGCTGGCGAGCAGTACTTC
TRBV7-2	few	TRBD2	TRBJ2-7	CASSTQRGSEYEQYF	TGTGCCAGCAGCACCCAGCGGGGGAGCGAGTACGAGCAGTACTTC
TRBV27	NA	TRBD1	TRBJ2-7	CASSLSETGGYEQYF	TGTGCCAGCAGCCTCTCCGAGACAGGGGGCTACGAGCAGTACTTC
TRBV10-3	few	NA	TRBJ1-2	CAISGSVPYGYTF	TGTGCCATCAGTGGGTCAGTTCCCTATGGCTACACCTTC
TRBV5-5	NA	TRBD2	TRBJ2-1	CASSLERGWINNEQFF	TGTGCCAGCAGCTTGGAGCGGGGTTGGATAAACAATGAGCAGTTCTTC
TRBV20-1	NA	NA	TRBJ2-3	CSASRSTDTQYF	TGCAGTGCTAGTCGGTCCACAGATACGCAGTATTTT
TRBV18	NA	NA	TRBJ1-2	CASSPLDRGGYGYTF	TGTGCCAGCTCACCACTGGACCGCGGGGGTTATGGCTACACCTTC
TRBV28	NA	NA	TRBJ1-1	CASSPRGAHEAFF	TGTGCCAGCAGCCCGCGTGGAGCCCATGAAGCTTTCTTT
TRBV7-2	NA	NA	TRBJ2-5	CASSFLPGSQETQYF	TGTGCCAGCAGCTTCCTCCCGGGGAGCCAAGAGACCCAGTACTTC
TRBV20-1	NA	NA	TRBJ1-2	CSAGDGVRVYGYTF	TGCAGTGCTGGAGATGGCGTCAGGGTCTATGGCTACACCTTC
TRBV27	NA	TRBD1	TRBJ1-2	CAGSPFSTAGGRANYGYTF	TGTGCCGGTAGTCCATTTTCTACGGCAGGGGGCAGGGCTAACTATGGCTACACCTTC
TRBV7-3	NA	TRBD2	TRBJ2-5	CASSGGLAGLKVGEQYF	TGTGCCAGCAGCGGGGGACTAGCGGGTTTAAAAGTCGGTGAGCAGTACTTC
TRBV12-3/TRBV12-4	many	TRBD2	TRBJ2-7	CASSRGLAGGSYEQYF	TGTGCCAGCAGTCGAGGACTAGCGGGGGGGTCCTACGAGCAGTACTTC
TRBV15	NA	TRBD1	TRBJ2-1	CATSRDPGTGDGEQFF	TGTGCCACCAGCAGAGATCCCGGGACAGGGGACGGTGAGCAGTTCTTC
TRBV7-3	once	TRBD1	TRBJ1-6	CASSSTGAGISPLHF	TGTGCCAGCAGCTCGACAGGGGCTGGAATTTCACCCCTCCACTTT
TRBV7-9	NA	TRBD1	TRBJ2-7	CASSGTRSGTGNLEQYF	TGTGCCAGCAGCGGCACAAGATCCGGGACAGGGAATCTCGAGCAGTACTTC
TRBV29-1	many	NA	TRBJ2-1	CSARGARADEQFF	TGCAGCGCCCGGGGGGCGAGGGCCGATGAGCAGTTCTTC
TRBV6-5	NA	TRBD1	TRBJ1-1	CASADRVGTEAFF	TGTGCCAGCGCTGACAGGGTTGGCACTGAAGCTTTCTTT
TRBV6-1	NA	TRBD2	TRBJ2-5	CASSHGTSGELDETQYF	TGTGCCAGCAGCCACGGGACTAGCGGGGAATTGGATGAGACCCAGTACTTC
TRBV6-1	few	TRBD2	TRBJ2-3	CASSDAFRTSGGKDTQYF	TGTGCCAGCAGCGACGCATTCCGGACTAGCGGGGGCAAAGATACGCAGTATTTT
TRBV25-1	few	NA	TRBJ2-7	CASSEYGGEYHEQYF	TGTGCCAGCAGTGAATATGGTGGGGAATACCACGAGCAGTACTTC
TRBV20-1	NA	TRBD1	TRBJ1-6	CSAPPATGENSPLHF	TGCAGTGCCCCCCCCGCGACAGGGGAAAATTCACCCCTCCACTTT
TRBV28	NA	NA	TRBJ1-5	CASSLPGKPQHF	TGTGCCAGCAGTCTTCCAGGAAAGCCCCAGCATTTT
TRBV11-2	NA	TRBD2	TRBJ2-3	CASSLRTSGGDSTDTQYF	TGTGCCAGCAGTCTCCGGACTAGCGGGGGGGATAGCACAGATACGCAGTATTTT
TRBV6-5	NA	NA	TRBJ1-2	CASSYSQPGNYGYTF	TGTGCCAGCAGTTACTCGCAGCCGGGGAACTATGGCTACACCTTC
TRBV21-1	once	NA	TRBJ1-5	CASSATGPQPQHF	TGTGCCAGCAGCGCCACAGGGCCTCAGCCCCAGCATTTT
TRBV29-1	NA	TRBD1	TRBJ2-5	CSVQRTGGYNQPQYF	TGCAGCGTCCAAAGGACAGGGGGCTACAATCAGCCCCAGTACTTC
TRBV3-1	NA	NA	TRBJ1-2	CASSQVTALTGYTF	TGTGCCAGCAGCCAAGTGACAGCCCTAACTGGCTACACCTTC
TRBV15	few	NA	TRBJ2-7	CATSTDRYEQYF	TGTGCCACCAGCACGGACCGCTACGAGCAGTACTTC
TRBV20-1	NA	TRBD1	TRBJ2-4	CSARLQGVGNIQYF	TGCAGTGCTAGACTACAGGGGGTTGGGAACATTCAGTACTTC
TRBV7-2	NA	TRBD1	TRBJ2-1	CASSFPPGQGKDEQFF	TGTGCCAGCAGCTTCCCCCCGGGACAGGGAAAAGATGAGCAGTTCTTC
TRBV20-1	NA	NA	TRBJ2-7	CSASISSYEQYF	TGCAGTGCTAGTATCAGCTCCTACGAGCAGTACTTC
TRBV27	few	NA	TRBJ2-4	CASRTYGGPWENIQYF	TGTGCCAGCAGAACCTACGGGGGGCCGTGGGAAAACATTCAGTACTTC
TRBV4-1	NA	TRBD2	TRBJ2-6	CASSSLAGVARGANVLTF	TGCGCCAGCAGTTCACTAGCGGGAGTGGCGCGTGGGGCCAACGTCCTGACTTTC
TRBV7-2	NA	TRBD2	TRBJ2-4	CASSRSGGARNIQYF	TGTGCCAGCAGCCGTAGCGGGGGGGCCAGGAACATTCAGTACTTC
TRBV20-1	NA	NA	TRBJ2-5	CSASNRDQETQYF	TGCAGTGCTAGTAACCGGGACCAAGAGACCCAGTACTTC
TRBV20-1	NA	NA	TRBJ2-7	CSAKSLGDYEQYF	TGCAGTGCTAAGTCTCTCGGCGACTACGAGCAGTACTTC
TRBV6-4	NA	NA	TRBJ2-7	CASSPGTFNEQYF	TGTGCCAGCAGCCCCGGGACATTCAATGAGCAGTACTTC
TRBV5-1	NA	NA	TRBJ1-2	CASSDSSNYGYTF	TGCGCCAGCAGCGACAGTTCTAACTATGGCTACACCTTC
TRBV20-1	few	NA	TRBJ2-4	CSARDTIDTYRHIQYF	TGCAGTGCTAGAGACACGATCGACACGTACCGGCACATTCAGTACTTC
TRBV15	NA	NA	TRBJ2-7	CATSRVQTNYEQYF	TGTGCCACCAGCAGAGTACAGACAAACTACGAGCAGTACTTC
TRBV29-1	NA	NA	TRBJ2-1	CSCRSYKEQFF	TGCAGTTGCCGCTCCTACAAGGAGCAGTTCTTC
TRBV27	few	NA	TRBJ2-7	CASSLSAGGLYEQYF	TGTGCCAGCAGTTTATCGGCAGGGGGGCTTTACGAGCAGTACTTC
TRBV20-1	NA	NA	TRBJ2-3	CSARDPQASSTDTQYF	TGCAGTGCTAGAGATCCACAGGCCTCTAGCACAGATACGCAGTATTTT